The clone carrying this TCR beta chain is a singleton in its sample. Its matching antigen is unknown. This record comes from a study of cytomegalovirus exposure and HLA in healthy donors. Germline V CDR1 and CDR2: MNHNY, SVGAGI (reference sequence). The CDR3 loop spans 14 amino acids. Trimming stripped 2 bases from V and 4 bases from J, with 11 bases between. PCR used 60 Vbeta primers and 13 Jbeta primers. Per the original data handling: Unique TCR beta chains totaled roughly 79 million in a later count, with roughly 11 million of them shared. This table comes from immunoSEQ multiplex PCR, and its TCRdb copy is limited to in-frame clones, with some not included. That table supplies the V and J calls and clone size; D and trimming were determined from the DNA. This repertoire shows under 150,000 clones, 81% found once; its top ten account for 0.6% to 0.7%. Broader study findings: Donors belonging to an Asian-associated ancestry cluster reportedly showed fewer N-insertions in productive TCRs than the roughly 680-donor mean, according to what a later analysis found. The records held CMV serostatus as the only immune exposure information. What was likely a sequencing artifact was a cluster of highly shared sequence variants.

The chain has TRBV6-6 and TRBJ1-2; D possibly corresponds to TRBD1 (5 bases). The source material was PBMCs. The clonotype comes from a young man in good health and CMV-seronegative. For the CDR3, the DNA is TGTGCCAGCAGTTACCCAAGGGGTCTCTATGGCTACACCTTC. This codes for CASSYPRGLYGYTF.